The source of this TCR beta chain is a study of early stage breast cancer tumors. Study-wide points: In about 90% of the 16 patients, blood comparison separated tumor from normal breast.

The V and J ends lost 6 bases and 5 bases, in that order; junction bases with no gene match: 4. The CDR3 totals 14 residues. Germline CDR1 is MNHEY and CDR2 is SVGAGI. A word on this clone: Its antigen is currently unknown.

Using immunoSEQ multiplex PCR, the repertoire was profiled, and TCRdb retains in-frame clones only, with some absent. The profile shows under 45,000 clones, about three quarters of them singletons. The TCR comes from a person between 50 and 60 years old with breast cancer. Input material: blood. The chain combines TRBV6-5 with TRBJ2-1, with TRBD1 identical over 10 bases. For the CDR3, the DNA is TGTGCCAGCAGGACAGGGGGCCGCAACAATGAGCAGTTCTTC. Translating it yields CASRTGGRNNEQFF.